This is a list of T cell receptor beta chains from one sample in a study of OX40 agonist ivuxolimab in advanced cancers. Assay used: immunoSEQ multiplex PCR; TCRdb lists only in-frame clones, some missing. The sample consists of over 15,000 clones, roughly 83% of them appearing once. The specimen was CD4+ or CD8+ T cells sorted from blood, collected in a trial of the OX40 agonist ivuxolimab. All receptors derive from an adult with an advanced solid tumor such as melanoma, head and neck, liver or kidney cancer. CDR3s include the opening cysteine and the closing phenylalanine or tryptophan. The D gene is left open where the match is weak. Clone sizes are given selectively: once, few, many, or a class where the clone is expanded.

>TRBD1|TRBJ1-4|.|TRBV7-2
TGTGCCAGCAGCTTCAACAGGGGCACTAATGAAAAACTGTTTTTT
CASSFNRGTNEKLFF
>TRBD1|TRBJ1-1|few|TRBV19
TGTGCCAGTACGAGGGGGCGAAACACTGAAGCTTTCTTT
CASTRGRNTEAFF
>.|TRBJ1-5|.|TRBV6-1
TGTGCCAGCATGACGCGGGGGTCGGGTCAGCCCCAGCATTTT
CASMTRGSGQPQHF
>TRBD2|TRBJ2-1|few|TRBV4-3
TGCGCCAGCAGCCAAGAATATTGGGCTAGCGGGGGGTCCATAGAGCAGTTCTTC
CASSQEYWASGGSIEQFF
>TRBD2|TRBJ2-1|.|TRBV11-2
TGTGCCAGCTCACTAGCGGGGGGGCAGTATGAGCAGTTCTTC
CASSLAGGQYEQFF
>.|TRBJ2-7|.|TRBV6-5
TGTGCCAGCAGAACCACCTGGAGGGGCCTATACGAGCAGTACTTC
CASRTTWRGLYEQYF
>TRBD1|TRBJ2-3|.|TRBV28
TGTGCCAGCCGAGGACAGGGGGTGTCAGATACGCAGTATTTT
CASRGQGVSDTQYF
>TRBD1|TRBJ2-1|.|TRBV5-1
TGCGCCAGCAGCTTGTTCGCTGAGACAGGGAGAAACAATGAGCAGTTCTTC
CASSLFAETGRNNEQFF
>.|TRBJ1-1|.|TRBV30
TGTGCCTGGAGCCTGGACAGGAACACTGAAGCTTTCTTT
CAWSLDRNTEAFF
>TRBD1|TRBJ2-7|.|TRBV28
TGTGCCAGCAGGCCTGGACAGGTGGGTACCTACGAGCAGTACTTC
CASRPGQVGTYEQYF
>.|TRBJ1-1|.|TRBV7-2
TGTGCCAGCAGCTTAGGGGCTTATAGTGAAGCTTTCTTT
CASSLGAYSEAFF
>TRBD2|TRBJ2-2|.|TRBV7-3
TGTGCCAGCAGCTTAAGGCCCGGGACTAGCGGATGGGGGACCGGGGAGCTGTTTTTT
CASSLRPGTSGWGTGELFF
>.|TRBJ2-6|.|TRBV6-4
TGTGCCAGCAGGCCCCAGGGCTCTGGGGCCAACGTCCTGACTTTC
CASRPQGSGANVLTF
>TRBD2|TRBJ2-7|.|TRBV11-1
TGTGCCAGCTCGCTCGGGAGGGCCGCCTACGAGCAGTACTTC
CASSLGRAAYEQYF
>TRBD1|TRBJ2-5|.|TRBV6-1
TGTGCCAGCAGTGGGTTTGGCAGGGGGGAGACCCAGTACTTC
CASSGFGRGETQYF
>.|TRBJ1-5|few|TRBV18
TGTGCCAGCTCACCCTCGGAAAAACAGCCCCAGCATTTT
CASSPSEKQPQHF
>TRBD1|TRBJ1-1|.|TRBV6-6
TGTGCCAGCAGTGGTTTAGGGGGCTCTGAAGCTTTCTTT
CASSGLGGSEAFF
>.|TRBJ1-2|.|TRBV19
TGTGCCAGTAGTCGGGTCGGAGGGCCCGAGGGCTACACCTTC
CASSRVGGPEGYTF
>.|TRBJ1-5|.|TRBV16
TGTGCCAGCAGCCTTACCAGCGCGGCTTGGAGCAATCAGCCCCAGCATTTT
CASSLTSAAWSNQPQHF
>.|TRBJ2-3|few|TRBV4-2
TGTGCCAGCAGCCAAGACGTCGAGCGGATGAGATTT
CASSQDVERMRF
>TRBD2|TRBJ2-7|.|TRBV29-1
TGCAGCGCCCGGGGCGGAGCGGGAGGGCCCGAGCAGTACTTC
CSARGGAGGPEQYF
>TRBD2|TRBJ2-3|.|TRBV4-2
TGTGCCAGCAGCCAACGTACTAGCGGTACAGATACGCAGTATTTT
CASSQRTSGTDTQYF
>TRBD1|TRBJ2-1|.|TRBV6-5
TGTGCCAGCAGGGCCGGGACAGGGGAGTACAATGAGCAGTTCTTC
CASRAGTGEYNEQFF
>.|TRBJ1-1|few|TRBV30
TGTGCCTGGGCGGAACAGGAGTACACTGAAGCTTTCTTT
CAWAEQEYTEAFF
>.|TRBJ2-1|.|TRBV10-3
TGTGCCACGGGGAAGATCGGGACCACCACGGGTGAGCAGTTCTTC
CATGKIGTTTGEQFF
>.|TRBJ2-7|once|TRBV6-5
TGTGCCAGCAGCCCCCGGGGCCCCTACGAGCAGTACTTC
CASSPRGPYEQYF
>.|TRBJ1-1|.|TRBV28
TGTGCCAGCGTATCCCAAGGGGGGGGCAACACTGAAGCTTTCTTT
CASVSQGGGNTEAFF
>TRBD2|TRBJ2-1|.|TRBV9
TGTGCCAGCAGCGTACAAGCGGGGAGAAGCTACAATGAGCAGTTCTTC
CASSVQAGRSYNEQFF
>.|TRBJ2-7|.|TRBV6-8
TGTGCCAGCAGCCTAACCCCACTAGTAGCCAATGGGGAGCAGTACTTC
CASSLTPLVANGEQYF
>TRBD1|TRBJ2-7|.|TRBV30
TGTGCCTGGAAGGTCGGGCCAGGGGGTACTCACGAGCAGTACTTC
CAWKVGPGGTHEQYF
>.|TRBJ2-3|.|TRBV5-6
TGTGCCAGCAGCTTGGGGAAGGGTGGGACAGATACGCAGTATTTT
CASSLGKGGTDTQYF
>.|TRBJ2-5|.|TRBV9
TGTGCCAGCAGCGCCCCCCCGGTGGGGCGGGAGACCCAGTACTTC
CASSAPPVGRETQYF
>.|TRBJ2-7|.|TRBV11-2
TGTGCCAGCAGCTTAGGCAGGCCCTACGAGCAGTACTTC
CASSLGRPYEQYF
>TRBD2|TRBJ2-7|once|TRBV6-6
TGTGCCAGCAGTTACTTACTAGCGGGGGCCCCCTACGAGCAGTACTTC
CASSYLLAGAPYEQYF
>.|TRBJ2-5|.|TRBV7-3
TGTGCCAGCAGCTTAAATCCGGGGGAGGAGACCCAGTACTTC
CASSLNPGEETQYF
>TRBD1|TRBJ1-5|.|TRBV6-5
TGTGCCAGCAGTGGGACAGGGCTGGGCAATCAGCCCCAGCATTTT
CASSGTGLGNQPQHF
>.|TRBJ1-2|.|TRBV28
TGTGCCAGCACCTTCGGACTCTATGGCTACACCTTC
CASTFGLYGYTF
>TRBD1|TRBJ1-5|.|TRBV4-2
TGTGCCAGCAGCTCCGCAACAGGGGGCGGCAATCAGCCCCAGCATTTT
CASSSATGGGNQPQHF
>.|TRBJ2-2|.|TRBV19
TGTGCCAGTAGTATTACAGGGGAGGGCGGGGAGCTGTTTTTT
CASSITGEGGELFF
>.|TRBJ2-1|.|TRBV4-1
TGCGCCAGCAGCCAAGATCCGGGGAGTGAGCAGTTCTTC
CASSQDPGSEQFF
>.|TRBJ2-1|.|TRBV6-5
TGTGCCAGCAGCCGGGACCCCAGGGCGGGTGAGCAGTTCTTC
CASSRDPRAGEQFF
>.|TRBJ1-2|.|TRBV6-1
TGTGCCAGCAGTGACCTCTCAGGGCGCGGGGGTAACTATGGCTACACCTTC
CASSDLSGRGGNYGYTF
>.|TRBJ1-6|.|TRBV7-9
TGTGCCAGCAGCTTAAGGGGGGCCTATAATTCACCCCTCCACTTT
CASSLRGAYNSPLHF
>.|TRBJ2-7|.|TRBV29-1
TGCAGCGTTGCACAGGGACACGAGCAGTACTTC
CSVAQGHEQYF
>.|TRBJ2-7|.|TRBV20-1
TGCAGTGCAATCAACTTCGAGCAGTACTTC
CSAINFEQYF
>.|TRBJ1-1|.|TRBV5-1
TGCGCCAGCAGCTTGGATTCAGGGAACACTGAAGCTTTCTTT
CASSLDSGNTEAFF